Listed below are T cell receptor beta chains from one sample, sequenced in a study of blood T cell repertoires in COVID-19. Generated by immunoSEQ multiplex PCR, the TCRdb table keeps only in-frame clones and is missing some. The table records some 40,000 clones, 86% of them present only once. Sequenced material: peripheral blood. The receptors originated from a man aged 35 to 55 with active COVID-19. CDR3s include the opening cysteine and the closing phenylalanine or tryptophan. D genes are given only for firm matches. Only some rows state a clone size, as once, few, many or a class for expanded clones.

CASSSNREGYTF TGTGCCAGCAGTTCAAACAGGGAGGGCTACACCTTC TRBV28 once TRBJ1-2 NA
CASSQDRAVVLSGTEAFF TGTGCCAGCAGCCAAGATCGGGCAGTCGTCCTGAGCGGCACTGAAGCTTTCTTT TRBV3-1/TRBV3-2 NA TRBJ1-1 NA
CASSQLGGANYGYTF TGCGCCAGCAGCCAGCTCGGAGGGGCTAACTATGGCTACACCTTC TRBV4-1 NA TRBJ1-2 NA
CASKDRGFLNTEAFF TGTGCCAGTAAGGACAGGGGTTTTTTGAACACTGAAGCTTTCTTT TRBV19 NA TRBJ1-1 TRBD1
CASSFLIPGAEQYF TGTGCCAGCAGCTTTCTCATTCCAGGGGCCGAGCAGTACTTC TRBV11-2 NA TRBJ2-7 NA
CASSRQGSNYGYTF TGCGCCAGCAGCCGACAGGGGTCGAACTATGGCTACACCTTC TRBV5-1 once TRBJ1-2 TRBD1
CASSLELGGEKLFF TGTGCCAGCAGTTTGGAGTTAGGGGGTGAAAAACTGTTTTTT TRBV28 NA TRBJ1-4 NA
CASSEWEGGEQYF TGCGCCAGCAGTGAGTGGGAGGGTGGGGAGCAGTACTTC TRBV10-1 NA TRBJ2-7 TRBD2
CASSQLTGLNGYGYTF TGTGCCAGCAGCCAGCTAACAGGGCTCAATGGCTATGGCTACACCTTC TRBV14 NA TRBJ1-2 NA
CASSQDRGPYEQYF TGTGCCAGCAGTCAGGACAGGGGCCCCTACGAGCAGTACTTC TRBV6-5 NA TRBJ2-7 TRBD1
CASRSAGPSGTIYF TGTGCCAGCAGGTCAGCAGGCCCATCAGGCACCATATATTTT TRBV7-8 NA TRBJ1-3 NA
CASSSDIADTQYF TGCGCCAGCAGCTCGGACATCGCAGATACGCAGTATTTT TRBV5-1 NA TRBJ2-3 NA
CATVTGGAEAFF TGTGCCACCGTGACGGGGGGGGCTGAAGCTTTCTTT TRBV10-3 NA TRBJ1-1 NA
CAGRGQQGTDTQYF TGTGCCGGCAGAGGACAACAGGGCACAGATACGCAGTATTTT TRBV2 NA TRBJ2-3 NA
CASTPGGNTIYF TGTGCCAGCACTCCGGGGGGAAACACCATATATTTT TRBV5-5 NA TRBJ1-3 NA
CASSGRQGTSSSGNTIYF TGTGCCAGCAGTGGCAGACAGGGCACCTCATCCTCTGGAAACACCATATATTTT TRBV28 NA TRBJ1-3 TRBD1
CATSLVKVSNEKLFF TGTGCCACCAGTTTAGTAAAAGTATCAAATGAAAAACTGTTTTTT TRBV15 NA TRBJ1-4 NA
CASSGGTSRDTQYF TGTGCCAGCAGCGGGGGGACTAGCCGCGATACGCAGTATTTT TRBV9 NA TRBJ2-3 TRBD2
CASSRSGLAGYEQYF TGTGCCAGCAGCCGTTCGGGACTAGCGGGATACGAGCAGTACTTC TRBV3-1/TRBV3-2 NA TRBJ2-7 TRBD2
CASSLWGGRPEDLNYGYTF TGTGCCAGCAGCTTATGGGGCGGTCGCCCTGAGGACCTTAACTATGGCTACACCTTC TRBV7-9 few TRBJ1-2 NA
CASSPRAGGPQETQYF TGTGCCAGCTCACCAAGAGCGGGAGGGCCGCAAGAGACCCAGTACTTC TRBV18 NA TRBJ2-5 TRBD2
CASSVEENDLREQYF TGTGCCAGCAGCGTAGAGGAGAATGACTTACGCGAGCAGTACTTC TRBV9 NA TRBJ2-7 NA
CASSTTRKRFF TGTGCCAGTAGTACGACTAGGAAAAGGTTCTTC TRBV19 NA TRBJ2-1 NA
CASSTRQGGVRETQYF TGTGCCAGCAGTACCCGACAGGGGGGGGTTCGAGAGACCCAGTACTTC TRBV27 once TRBJ2-5 TRBD1
CAWSQKGTGNTEAFF TGTGCCTGGAGTCAAAAAGGGACAGGAAACACTGAAGCTTTCTTT TRBV30 few TRBJ1-1 TRBD1
CASSRSGLAGGELDEQFF TGCGCCAGCAGCCGATCAGGACTAGCGGGAGGTGAGTTGGATGAGCAGTTCTTC TRBV4-1 NA TRBJ2-1 TRBD2
CASRPRGLNEAFF TGTGCCAGCAGACCCAGGGGGCTTAATGAAGCTTTCTTT TRBV6-5 once TRBJ1-1 TRBD1
CASSDLAQDEQFF TGTGCCAGCAGTGACCTAGCGCAGGATGAGCAGTTCTTC TRBV2 NA TRBJ2-1 NA
CASSPGTVDPKAFF TGTGCCAGCAGCCCCGGGACAGTTGATCCCAAAGCTTTCTTT TRBV6-6 NA TRBJ1-1 TRBD1
CASSLVAGGYNEQFF TGTGCCAGCAGCTTAGTTGCGGGAGGGTACAATGAGCAGTTCTTC TRBV13 NA TRBJ2-1 TRBD2
CASSPTGGAQNTEAFF TGTGCCAGCAGCCCGACAGGTGGGGCACAGAACACTGAAGCTTTCTTT TRBV7-3 once TRBJ1-1 NA
CARPVPTQGPIPYNEQFF TGCGCCAGGCCCGTTCCCACACAGGGCCCCATCCCCTACAATGAGCAGTTCTTC TRBV10-1 NA TRBJ2-1 NA
CASSRGQDGTEAFF TGTGCCAGCAGCAGGGGACAGGACGGGACTGAAGCTTTCTTT TRBV7-9 NA TRBJ1-1 TRBD1
CATRGLDGYEQYF TGTGCCACCCGGGGACTCGACGGGTACGAGCAGTACTTC TRBV10-3 NA TRBJ2-7 NA
CASSPQEGGKNIQYF TGTGCCAGCTCACCACAGGAGGGAGGCAAAAACATTCAGTACTTC TRBV18 once TRBJ2-4 NA
CAIRIQGGPIGNTIYF TGTGCCATCAGGATACAGGGAGGGCCCATCGGAAACACCATATATTTT TRBV10-3 NA TRBJ1-3 NA
CASNAQRGAYNEQFF TGTGCCAGCAACGCACAGCGGGGGGCCTACAATGAGCAGTTCTTC TRBV4-2 NA TRBJ2-1 TRBD2
CASSRLAGGYQETQYF TGTGCCAGCAGCAGACTAGCGGGAGGGTACCAAGAGACCCAGTACTTC TRBV11-1 NA TRBJ2-5 TRBD2
CATRLRTTTGELFF TGTGCCACCAGACTTCGTACCACCACCGGGGAGCTGTTTTTT TRBV15 NA TRBJ2-2 NA
CASSERGTDEQYF TGTGCCAGCAGCGAGAGAGGGACAGACGAGCAGTACTTC TRBV9 NA TRBJ2-7 TRBD1
CSVPRGGIYSDEQFF TGCAGCGTTCCTCGGGGGGGTATATACTCGGATGAGCAGTTCTTC TRBV29-1 NA TRBJ2-1 TRBD2
CASSSLGGTGELFF TGTGCCAGCAGCTCGCTAGGTGGGACCGGGGAGCTGTTTTTT TRBV7-3 once TRBJ2-2 NA
CASSRLGQAGTEAFF TGCGCCAGCAGCCGGTTGGGACAGGCGGGCACTGAAGCTTTCTTT TRBV4-1 NA TRBJ1-1 TRBD1
CASSDASNRVQPQHF TGTGCCAGCAGTGACGCCTCAAACAGGGTTCAGCCCCAGCATTTT TRBV2 NA TRBJ1-5 NA
CSVRDRVVETQYF TGCAGCGTGCGAGACAGGGTGGTAGAGACCCAGTACTTC TRBV29-1 NA TRBJ2-5 TRBD1
CASSEAVAAITDTQYF TGTGCCAGCAGTGAAGCGGTAGCGGCAATCACAGATACGCAGTATTTT TRBV6-1 NA TRBJ2-3 NA
CASSFLAGGRYEQYF TGCGCCAGCAGCTTTCTAGCGGGAGGCCGCTACGAGCAGTACTTC TRBV5-1 NA TRBJ2-7 TRBD2
CASSQGYSGGRGYEQYF TGCGCCAGCAGCCAAGGTTATAGCGGCGGGAGAGGGTACGAGCAGTACTTC TRBV4-1 NA TRBJ2-7 TRBD2
CASRADYSYNEQFF TGTGCCAGTAGGGCGGACTACTCCTACAATGAGCAGTTCTTC TRBV19 NA TRBJ2-1 NA
CASSGKAFNEKLFF TGTGCCAGCAGCGGGAAGGCCTTTAATGAAAAACTGTTTTTT TRBV28 NA TRBJ1-4 NA
CASSLVAVNTGELFF TGTGCCAGCAGCTTAGTTGCGGTCAACACCGGGGAGCTGTTTTTT TRBV7-9 NA TRBJ2-2 NA
CASRLTGGGGTDTQYF TGTGCCAGCAGGCTAACAGGGGGCGGGGGCACAGATACGCAGTATTTT TRBV28 NA TRBJ2-3 TRBD1
CASSELVARSYGYTF TGTGCCAGCAGTGAATTGGTGGCGCGGAGCTATGGCTACACCTTC TRBV6-1 few TRBJ1-2 NA
CASSPFGRPGGETQYF TGTGCCAGCAGCCCGTTTGGACGGCCAGGGGGAGAGACCCAGTACTTC TRBV3-1/TRBV3-2 NA TRBJ2-5 TRBD1
CASSTPTGGKLFF TGTGCCAGCAGTACCCCGACAGGGGGAAAACTGTTTTTT TRBV27 NA TRBJ1-4 TRBD1
CASSSRAGGYTF TGTGCCAGCAGTTCAAGGGCGGGTGGCTACACCTTC TRBV27 NA TRBJ1-2 NA
CASSQAGRGTQYF TGCGCCAGCAGCCAAGCCGGGAGGGGGACCCAGTACTTC TRBV4-1 NA TRBJ2-5 TRBD2